The entry below gives a single T cell receptor (beta chain) sequence along with its context. The antigen remains unidentified. These data come from a study of blood T cells in healthy people across ages. Study outcomes and limitations: Per million T cells, the diversity of TCR beta decreased roughly linearly as age advanced. Those diversity estimates obtained from one million T cells were thought to be underestimates.

Healthy Caucasians from Russia aged roughly 6 to 90 served as donors. This CDR3 region has 16 residues. Germline V CDR1 and CDR2: SEHNR, FQNEAQ (reference sequence). The V end lost 1 base, the J end lost 7 bases, and 19 bases lay between the germline ends. With a J-beta primer mix and a sample-barcoded 5' primer, a second PCR ran roughly 6 to 12 cycles. TCRdb itself ran the 5' RACE reads through MiXCR, one entry per CDR3 protein. This sample yields around 1,600,000 distinct CDR3 sequences, of which 40% to 45% are seen a single time; about 4% belongs to the top ten. The sequenced sample was blood. The sequence derives from a woman aged 18-30 years in good health. The chain recombines TRBV7-9 with TRBJ1-2, with D possibly matching TRBD1 (5 bases). CDR3 in amino acids: CASSLEGFSSLFGYTF. The CDR3 DNA sequence: TGTGCCAGCAGCTTAGAGGGGTTTAGTTCTCTCTTTGGCTACACCTTC.